One sample yielded the 11 T cell receptor beta chains listed below, sequenced in a study of shared clonotypes between healthy human individuals. Terminally differentiated effector memory CD45RA+ cells were excluded by CCR7 positive selection of CD45RO-negative cells. Produced via immunoSEQ multiplex PCR; TCRdb's table is partial and in-frame only. The data contain fewer than 850,000 clones, approximately 96% of them singletons. Sequenced: naive CD8+ T cells sorted from blood. These receptor sequences come from a man aged 30-40 years in good health.

This chain uses TRBV5-3 with TRBJ2-3; 11 nucleotides agree with TRBD2. TRBV5-3 is assigned to the ORF class and has an uncertain function. The V gene end was trimmed by 4 bases and the J gene end by 4 bases; junction bases not matched to a gene: 8. The CDR3 length is 16 residues. The CDR3 coding sequence is TGTGCCAGAAGCCGAAGACTAGCGGGAATCCCAGATACGCAGTATTTT. Amino acid sequence: CARSRRLAGIPDTQYF.

The table lists this clone with a count of one. The chain is built from TRBV6-5 and TRBJ1-2, with no clear D. Trimming left V 0 bases short and J 8 bases short, with 13 bases between. Germline V lookup: CDR1 MNHEY, CDR2 SVGAGI. There are 14 residues in the CDR3. CDR3 in DNA: TGTGCCAGCAGTTACTCGATGAGATTCTGGGGCTACACCTTC. Amino acid sequence: CASSYSMRFWGYTF.

This clone came up once. V is TRBV4-1 and J is TRBJ2-7; 7 bases are a match to TRBD1. Trimming removed 3 bases from V and 2 bases from J; junction bases left unmatched: 4. The CDR3 spans 14 residues. CDR1 and CDR2 (germline): MGHRA, YSYEKL. CDR3 residues: CASSHIQGPYEQYF. CDR3 nucleotide sequence: TGCGCCAGCAGCCACATACAGGGGCCCTACGAGCAGTACTTC.

The rearrangement uses TRBV4-2 and TRBJ2-1; D uncertain. The CDR3 covers 14 residues. The V and J ends lost 0 bases and 5 bases respectively, with 8 bases between them. CDR1 and CDR2 (germline): LGHNA, YNFKEQ. The CDR3 loop is CASSQEISDNEQFF. The CDR3 region has the DNA TGTGCCAGCAGCCAAGAAATCAGCGACAATGAGCAGTTCTTC.

The J gene is TRBJ1-5, the V gene TRBV11-2; possibly TRBD1 for D (5 bases). Germline lookup yields CDR1 SGHAT and CDR2 FQNNGV. The CDR3 is made up of 17 amino acids. Trimming left V 1 base short and J 3 bases short, with 16 bases between. The CDR3, as DNA: TGTGCCAGCAGCTTAGGTCGGGTACAGGCGAACAATCAGCCCCAGCATTTT. The encoded protein is CASSLGRVQANNQPQHF.

The V gene is TRBV6-5, the J gene TRBJ2-1; the D gene is possibly TRBD1 (5 bases). Germline values: CDR1 MNHEY, CDR2 SVGAGI. The CDR3 consists of 15 residues. Trimming removed 0 bases at V and 5 bases at J, with 11 bases between. CDR3 in DNA: TGTGCCAGCAGTTACTCGGCAGGGTCTAACAATGAGCAGTTCTTC. It translates to CASSYSAGSNNEQFF.

The chain carries TRBV4-1 and TRBJ2-5; D remains unclear. Germline V gene data show CDR1 as MGHRA and CDR2 as YSYEKL. The V and J ends lost 0 bases and 4 bases respectively, with 9 bases between them. The CDR3 has 14 amino acids. The CDR3 DNA is TGCGCCAGCAGCCAAGATGCAGAAGGAGAGACCCAGTACTTC. It translates to CASSQDAEGETQYF.

This chain joins TRBV29-1 and TRBJ2-1; D remains ambiguous. Germline V gene lookup returns CDR1 SQVTM and CDR2 ANQGSEA. Trimming removed 3 bases at V and 10 bases at J, with 10 bases between. The CDR3 extends over 11 amino acids. The CDR3 here is CSVESVGEQFF. Written as DNA, the CDR3 is TGCAGCGTTGAGTCGGTTGGGGAGCAGTTCTTC.

This clone appeared once. Additional DNA sequences in this sample encode the identical CDR3. The chain uses TRBV6-5 and TRBJ1-5; D gene ambiguous. CDR1 and CDR2 from the germline V gene are MNHEY and SVGAGI. Trimming removed 0 bases from V and 4 bases from J, with 4 bases in between. This CDR3 comprises 13 residues. CDR3 sequence reads: CASSYSSNQPQHF. For the CDR3, the DNA is TGTGCCAGCAGTTACTCGAGTAATCAGCCCCAGCATTTT.

The genes are TRBV28 and TRBJ1-2; D perhaps matches TRBD1 (6 bases). The CDR3 sequence is 14 residues long. V lost 2 bases and J lost 4, with 11 bases in between. Germline loops: CDR1 MDHEN, CDR2 SYDVKM. The CDR3 DNA reads TGTGCCAGCAGTTTAGCAGGGGAGGGCTATGGCTACACCTTC. This translates into CASSLAGEGYGYTF.

The gene calls are TRBV5-1 and TRBJ2-1, with D perhaps TRBD1 or TRBD2 (5 bases each). Germline loops: CDR1 SGHRS, CDR2 YFSETQ. The V end was cut by 4 bases, the J end by 3 bases, with 14 bases between. The CDR3 consists of 15 residues. The DNA for the CDR3 is TGCGCCAGCAGCCGCAGGGCCGGGGACTACAATGAGCAGTTCTTC. Amino acid sequence: CASSRRAGDYNEQFF. The full variable domain, its missing parts supplied by reference TRBV5-1 and TRBJ2-1, is KAGVTQTPRYLIKTRGQQVTLSCSPISGHRSVSWYQQTPGQGLQFLFEYFSETQRNKGNFPGRFSGRQFSNSRSEMNVSTLELGDSALYLCASSRRAGDYNEQFFGPGTRLTVL.